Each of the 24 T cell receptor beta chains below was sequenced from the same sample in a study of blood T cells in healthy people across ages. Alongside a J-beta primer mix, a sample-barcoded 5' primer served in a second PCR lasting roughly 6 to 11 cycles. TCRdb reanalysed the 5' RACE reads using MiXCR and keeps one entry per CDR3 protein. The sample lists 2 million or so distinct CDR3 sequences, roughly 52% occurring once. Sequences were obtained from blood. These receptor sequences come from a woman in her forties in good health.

The CDR3 reads CASSSVAHSHNEQFF. The CDR3 DNA sequence: TGTGCCAGCAGCTCCGTGGCGCACTCTCACAATGAGCAGTTCTTC. This chain connects TRBV11-2 to TRBJ2-1; D unclear. The V end lost 4 bases, the J end lost 5 bases, and 15 bases lay between the germline ends. The CDR3 runs to 15 residues. Germline V gives CDR1 SGHAT, CDR2 FQNNGV. Full variable domain (outside the CDR3, taken from reference TRBV11-2 and TRBJ2-1): EAGVAQSPRYKIIEKRQSVAFWCNPISGHATLYWYQQILGQGPKLLIQFQNNGVVDDSQLPKDRFSAERLKGVDSTLKIQPAKLEDSAVYLCASSSVAHSHNEQFFGPGTRLTVL.

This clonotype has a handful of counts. CDR3 loop: CASSEGTGLIIQYF. The CDR3 nucleotides are TGTGCCAGCAGTGAAGGGACAGGGCTAATAATTCAGTACTTC. This chain connects TRBV2 to TRBJ2-4, with 8 bases that match TRBD1. The CDR3 spans 14 residues. Per the germline V gene, CDR1 is SNHLY and CDR2 is FYNNEI. The junction had 6 bases not matched to a gene; V was cut back by 1 base and J by 10 bases. Complete variable domain (other parts from reference TRBV2 and TRBJ2-4): EPEVTQTPSHQVTQMGQEVILRCVPISNHLYFYWYRQILGQKVEFLVSFYNNEISEKSEIFDDQFSVERPDGSNFTLKIRSTKLEDSAMYFCASSEGTGLIIQYFGAGTRLSVL.

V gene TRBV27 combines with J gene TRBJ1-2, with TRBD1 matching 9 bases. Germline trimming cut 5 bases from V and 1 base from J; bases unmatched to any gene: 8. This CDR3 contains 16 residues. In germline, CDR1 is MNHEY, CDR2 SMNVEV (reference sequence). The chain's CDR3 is CASSPYGQGINYGYTF. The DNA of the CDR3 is TGTGCCAGCAGTCCATACGGACAGGGGATTAACTATGGCTACACCTTC.

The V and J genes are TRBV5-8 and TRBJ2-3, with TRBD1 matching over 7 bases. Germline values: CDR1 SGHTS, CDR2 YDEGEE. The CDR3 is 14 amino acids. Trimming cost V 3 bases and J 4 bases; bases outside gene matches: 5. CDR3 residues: CASSSGQAADTQYF. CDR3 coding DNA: TGTGCCAGCAGCTCTGGACAGGCGGCAGATACGCAGTATTTT.

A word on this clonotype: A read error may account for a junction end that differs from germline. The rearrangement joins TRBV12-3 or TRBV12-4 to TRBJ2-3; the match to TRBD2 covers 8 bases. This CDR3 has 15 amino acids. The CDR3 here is CASRRPAGGTDTQYF. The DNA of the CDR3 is TGTGCCAGCAGGCGCCCCGCGGGGGGCACAGATACGCAGTATTTC.

CDR3 sequence reads: CASSEFGGGHGYTF. As DNA, the CDR3 is TGTGCCAGCAGTGAATTCGGGGGAGGCCATGGCTACACCTTC. V is TRBV25-1 and J is TRBJ1-2; D may be TRBD1 (5 bases). The germline gives CDR1 MGHDK, CDR2 SYGVNS. Deletions cut 1 base from V and 6 bases from J, with 12 bases between. The CDR3 has 14 amino acids.

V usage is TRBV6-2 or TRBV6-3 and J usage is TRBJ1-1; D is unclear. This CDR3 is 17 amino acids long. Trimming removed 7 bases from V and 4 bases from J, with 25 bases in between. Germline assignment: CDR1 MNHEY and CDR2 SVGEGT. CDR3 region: CASIDLSRGLVGTEAFF. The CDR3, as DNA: TGTGCCAGCATTGACTTGTCCAGAGGTTTGGTTGGCACTGAAGCTTTCTTT.

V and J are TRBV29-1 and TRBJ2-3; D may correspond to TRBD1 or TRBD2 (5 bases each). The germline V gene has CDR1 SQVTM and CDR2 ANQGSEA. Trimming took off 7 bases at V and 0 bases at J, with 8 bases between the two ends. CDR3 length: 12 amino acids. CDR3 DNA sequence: TGCAGCGGAGGGGCTAGCACAGATACGCAGTATTTT. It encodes CSGGASTDTQYF.

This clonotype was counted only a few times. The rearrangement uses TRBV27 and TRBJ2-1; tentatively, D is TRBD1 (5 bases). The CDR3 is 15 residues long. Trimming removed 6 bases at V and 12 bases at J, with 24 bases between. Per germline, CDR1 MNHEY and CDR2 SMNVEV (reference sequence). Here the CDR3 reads CASRGPRSTRRGQFF. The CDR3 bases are TGTGCCAGCAGAGGACCGCGGTCGACGAGAAGGGGGCAGTTCTTC.

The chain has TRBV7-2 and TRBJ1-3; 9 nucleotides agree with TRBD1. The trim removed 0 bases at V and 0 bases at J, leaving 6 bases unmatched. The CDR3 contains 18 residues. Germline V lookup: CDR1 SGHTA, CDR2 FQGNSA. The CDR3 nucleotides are TGTGCCAGCAGCTTAGCCCCGGGACAGGGACTCTCTGGAAACACCATATATTTT. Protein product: CASSLAPGQGLSGNTIYF.

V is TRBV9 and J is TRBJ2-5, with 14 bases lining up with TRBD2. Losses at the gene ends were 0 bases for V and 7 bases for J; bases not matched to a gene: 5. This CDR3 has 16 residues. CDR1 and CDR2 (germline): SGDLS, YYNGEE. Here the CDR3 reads CASSVGTGTSGGTQYF. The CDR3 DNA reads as TGTGCCAGCAGCGTAGGAACCGGGACTAGCGGGGGGACCCAGTACTTC.

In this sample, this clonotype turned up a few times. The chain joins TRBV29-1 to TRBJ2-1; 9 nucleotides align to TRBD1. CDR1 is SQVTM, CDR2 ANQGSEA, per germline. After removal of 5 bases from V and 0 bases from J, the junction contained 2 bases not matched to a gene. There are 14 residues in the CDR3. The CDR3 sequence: CSVTGGDSYNEQFF. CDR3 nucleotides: TGCAGCGTTACAGGGGGCGACTCCTACAATGAGCAGTTCTTC.

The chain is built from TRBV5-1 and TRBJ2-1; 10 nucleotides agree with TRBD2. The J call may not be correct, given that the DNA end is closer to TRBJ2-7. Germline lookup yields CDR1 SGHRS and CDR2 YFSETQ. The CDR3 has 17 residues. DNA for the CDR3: TGCGCCAGCAGCTTGGGGCTAGCGGGGGCATCCTACAATGAGCAGTACTTC. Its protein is CASSLGLAGASYNEQYF.

The CDR3 reads CSVSQLAGVGSYEQYF. As DNA, the CDR3 is TGCAGCGTTTCGCAACTAGCGGGGGTCGGCTCCTACGAGCAGTACTTC. The chain is built from TRBV29-1 and TRBJ2-7; 11 bases align to TRBD2. V dropped 5 bases and J dropped 0; count of bases not matched to a gene: 9. CDR1 and CDR2 from the germline V gene are SQVTM and ANQGSEA. The CDR3 totals 16 residues.

CDR3 in amino acids: CASSTGTSGLFTDTQYF. The CDR3 DNA sequence: TGTGCCAGCAGCACCGGGACTAGCGGCCTATTCACAGATACGCAGTATTTT. V gene TRBV11-2 combines with J gene TRBJ2-3; TRBD2 aligns across 11 bases. CDR1 is SGHAT and CDR2 is FQNNGV in the germline V gene. The CDR3 sequence is 17 residues long. J gave up 2 bases and V 5 bases, and 9 bases lay outside the gene matches.

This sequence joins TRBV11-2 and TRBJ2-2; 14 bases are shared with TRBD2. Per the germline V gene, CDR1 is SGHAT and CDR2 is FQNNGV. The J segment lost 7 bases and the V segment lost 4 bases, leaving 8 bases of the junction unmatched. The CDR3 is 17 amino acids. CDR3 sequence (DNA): TGTGCCAGCAGCTGGAAGGGACTAGCGGGAGATGGCGGGGAGCTGTTTTTT. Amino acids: CASSWKGLAGDGGELFF.

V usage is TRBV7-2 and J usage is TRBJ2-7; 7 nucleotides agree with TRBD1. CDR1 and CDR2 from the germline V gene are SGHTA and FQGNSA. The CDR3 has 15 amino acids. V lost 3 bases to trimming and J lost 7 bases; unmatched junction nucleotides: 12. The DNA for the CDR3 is TGTGCCAGCAGCTTGAGGGGGCCTGGGGAAAATGAGCAGTACTTC. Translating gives CASSLRGPGENEQYF.

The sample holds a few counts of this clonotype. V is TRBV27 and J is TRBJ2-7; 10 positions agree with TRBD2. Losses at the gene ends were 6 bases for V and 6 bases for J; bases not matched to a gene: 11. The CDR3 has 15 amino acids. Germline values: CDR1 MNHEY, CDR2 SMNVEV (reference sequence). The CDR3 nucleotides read TGTGCCAGCAGCCGAAGCGGGGGGGCCGTTCCCGAGCAGTACTTC. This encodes CASSRSGGAVPEQYF.

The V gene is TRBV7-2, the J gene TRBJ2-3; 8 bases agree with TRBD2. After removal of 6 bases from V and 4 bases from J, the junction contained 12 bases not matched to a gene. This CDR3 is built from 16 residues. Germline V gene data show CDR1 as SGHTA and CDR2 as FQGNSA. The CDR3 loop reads CASRSPSGGPSDTQYF. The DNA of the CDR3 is TGTGCCAGCAGGAGCCCAAGCGGGGGACCGTCAGATACGCAGTATTTT.

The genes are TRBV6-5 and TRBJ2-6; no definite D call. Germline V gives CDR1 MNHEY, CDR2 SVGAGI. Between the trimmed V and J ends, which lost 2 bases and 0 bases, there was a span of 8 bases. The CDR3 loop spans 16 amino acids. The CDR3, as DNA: TGTGCCAGCAGTTACGCTTGGAGCTCTGGGGCCAACGTCCTGACTTTC. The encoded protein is CASSYAWSSGANVLTF.

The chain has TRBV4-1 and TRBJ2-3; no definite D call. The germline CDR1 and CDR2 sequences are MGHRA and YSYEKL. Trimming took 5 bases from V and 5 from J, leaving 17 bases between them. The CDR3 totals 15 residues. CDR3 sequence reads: CASSKSLGSVDTQYF. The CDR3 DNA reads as TGCGCCAGCAGCAAATCGTTGGGGTCGGTAGATACGCAGTATTTT.

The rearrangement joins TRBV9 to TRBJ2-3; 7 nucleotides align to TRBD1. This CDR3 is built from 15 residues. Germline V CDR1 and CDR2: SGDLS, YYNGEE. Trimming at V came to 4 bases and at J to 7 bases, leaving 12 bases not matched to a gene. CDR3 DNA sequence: TGTGCCAGCAGCTCGCTGGGACAGACCTCGAATACGCAGTATTTT. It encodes CASSSLGQTSNTQYF.

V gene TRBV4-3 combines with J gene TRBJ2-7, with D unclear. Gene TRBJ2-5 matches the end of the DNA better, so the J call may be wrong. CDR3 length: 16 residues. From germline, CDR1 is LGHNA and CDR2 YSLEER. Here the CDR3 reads CASSQDTVGFVKTQYF. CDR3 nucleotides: TGCGCCAGCAGCCAAGATACGGTGGGGTTCGTGAAGACCCAGTACTTC.

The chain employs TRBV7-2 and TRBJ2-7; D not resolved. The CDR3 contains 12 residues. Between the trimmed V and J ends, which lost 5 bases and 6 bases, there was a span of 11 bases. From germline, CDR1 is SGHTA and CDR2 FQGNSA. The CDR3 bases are TGTGCCAGCAGCCCCAATGGCTTCGAGCAGTACTTC. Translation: CASSPNGFEQYF.